The clone carrying this T cell receptor beta chain was counted between two and nine times. No antigen is known for it. This CDR3 is 11 amino acids long. V lost 2 bases to trimming and J lost 9 bases, with 10 bases between them. CDR1 SQVTM and CDR2 ANQGSEA come from the germline V gene. This sample was taken from a study of T-cell reconstitution after alpha-beta-depleted transplantation in children. Notes on the study in general: The origin of high day-60 TCRbeta diversity in some patients lay in surviving recipient T cells and thymic progenitors.

Using unique molecular identifiers, the investigators prepared the TCRbeta library. MiXCR, applied by TCRdb to the PCR reads, yields one record per CDR3 protein. Of 45,000 to 70,000 distinct CDR3 sequences listed, about 40% are singletons. Specimen: PBMCs, mostly from graft donor cells, collected 360 days after TCRalphabeta/CD19-depleted stem cell transplant. J is TRBJ1-2 and V is TRBV29-1; possibly TRBD1 for D (5 bases). This TCR was recovered from a male patient younger than 18 who had a stem cell transplant for acute lymphoblastic leukemia, so the T cells may come from the graft donor. The CDR3 spells CSVEQGKRYTF. CDR3 nucleotide sequence: TGCAGCGTTGAACAGGGAAAGCGCTACACCTTC.